A single sample is the source of the 23 T cell receptor beta chains below, sequenced in a study of blood T cell repertoires in COVID-19. Repertoires were generated with immunoSEQ multiplex PCR, while TCRdb's copy carries only in-frame clones and drops some. Found here are around 390,000 clones, 87% of them singletons; the top ten hold roughly 9.4%. Sequencing was performed on PBMCs or T cells enriched from blood (not recorded which). These receptors all come from a woman between 45 and 60 years old who had recovered from COVID-19.

The gene calls are TRBV19 and TRBJ1-2, with D perhaps TRBD1 (5 bases). Between the trimmed V and J ends, which lost 3 bases and 6 bases, there was a span of 11 bases. The CDR3 covers 13 residues. CDR1 is LNHDA, CDR2 SQIVND, per germline (reference sequence). The CDR3 sequence: CASSMGRADGYTF. For the CDR3, the DNA is TGTGCCAGTAGTATGGGCAGGGCGGATGGCTACACCTTC.

The chain combines TRBV7-9 with TRBJ1-5; 8 nucleotides agree with TRBD1. The V gene's germline CDR1 is SEHNR and CDR2 FQNEAQ (reference sequence). Unmatched junction bases numbered 9, after V lost 5 bases and J lost 0 bases. CDR3 size: 17 residues. The CDR3 nucleotides read TGTGCCAGCAGCCCCGACAGGGGCGATGATAGCAATCAGCCCCAGCATTTT. This codes for CASSPDRGDDSNQPQHF. The full variable domain, in which reference TRBV7-9 and TRBJ1-5 provide the parts outside the CDR3, is DTGVSQNPRHKITKRGQNVTFRCDPISEHNRLYWYRQTLGQGPEFLTYFQNEAQLEKSRLLSDRFSAERPKGSFSTLEIQRTEQGDSAMYLCASSPDRGDDSNQPQHFGDGTRLSIL.

The V call is TRBV18, the J call TRBJ2-1; 11 bases are a match to TRBD2. Per the germline V gene, CDR1 is KGHSH and CDR2 is LQKENI. With V trimmed by 5 bases and J by 7 bases, 13 bases remained unmatched. This CDR3 comprises 17 residues. The CDR3 coding sequence is TGTGCCAGCTCAAGTCAATCATTAGCGGGGGGGCCTAATGAGCAGTTCTTC. Translated, it gives CASSSQSLAGGPNEQFF.

The chain uses TRBV29-1 and TRBJ1-2; TRBD1 aligns across 7 bases. The CDR3 has 13 amino acids. Germline values: CDR1 SQVTM, CDR2 ANQGSEA. The ends lost 6 bases at V and 4 bases at J; junction bases unmatched: 8. The CDR3 DNA reads as TGCAGCGTCAGACAGGGAATTTTCTATGGCTACACCTTC. Its protein is CSVRQGIFYGYTF.

The chain uses TRBV12-5 and TRBJ1-5; 7 bases align to TRBD1. V lost 7 bases to trimming and J lost 0 bases; unmatched junction nucleotides: 3. This CDR3 spans 14 amino acids. Germline CDR1 LGHNT, CDR2 FRNRAP. The CDR3 nucleotides read TGTGCTAGTGTCAGGGACAGTAGCAATCAGCCCCAGCATTTT. This codes for CASVRDSSNQPQHF.

J is TRBJ1-2 and V is TRBV19, with D unclear. V was cut by 5 bases and J by 0 bases, with 7 bases left in between. The CDR3 loop spans 13 amino acids. Germline-derived CDR1 and CDR2 are LNHDA and SQIVND (reference sequence). CDR3 bases: TGTGCCAGTAGTCGGGGAGCTAACTATGGCTACACCTTC. Protein sequence: CASSRGANYGYTF.

Regarding this clone: The sample has other DNA sequences that encode this CDR3 too. The gene calls are TRBV27 and TRBJ1-2; D possibly corresponds to TRBD1 (5 bases). With 2 bases removed from V and 4 bases from J, the gap between germline ends came to 8 bases. Per germline, CDR1 MNHEY and CDR2 SMNVEV (reference sequence). The length of the CDR3 is 13 residues. The CDR3 loop reads CASSLTGTYGYTF. CDR3 nucleotides: TGTGCCAGCAGTTTAACAGGCACCTATGGCTACACCTTC.

This clone appeared a single time. The V call is TRBV28, the J call TRBJ1-4, with a weak D call TRBD1 (5 bases). The V gene's germline CDR1 is MDHEN and CDR2 SYDVKM. The CDR3 is 13 amino acids. V was cut by 4 bases and J by 8 bases, with 11 bases left in between. CDR3 in DNA: TGTGCCAGCAGTTCCACCCGGGGGGAAAAACTGTTTTTT. It yields the protein CASSSTRGEKLFF. The complete variable domain, with remaining parts taken from reference TRBV28 and TRBJ1-4, reads DVKVTQSSRYLVKRTGEKVFLECVQDMDHENMFWYRQDPGLGLRLIYFSYDVKMKEKGDIPEGYSVSREKKERFSLILESASTNQTSMYLCASSSTRGEKLFFGSGTQLSVL.

The V call is TRBV7-8, the J call TRBJ1-6, with TRBD1 identical over 7 bases. The CDR3 runs to 14 residues. V lost 5 bases to trimming and J lost 7 bases; unmatched junction nucleotides: 5. CDR1 and CDR2 (germline): SGHVS, FQNEAQ. CDR3 in DNA: TGTGCCAGCAGCATCAGACAGGGCAATTCACCCCTCCACTTT. Translation gives CASSIRQGNSPLHF. Supplemented by reference TRBV7-8 and TRBJ1-6, the full variable domain reads GAGVSQSPRYKVAKRGQDVALRCDPISGHVSLFWYQQALGQGPEFLTYFQNEAQLDKSGLPSDRFFAERPEGSVSTLKIQRTQQEDSAVYLCASSIRQGNSPLHFGNGTRLTVT.

This chain joins TRBV9 and TRBJ1-3; D possibly corresponds to TRBD1 (5 bases). The germline V gene has CDR1 SGDLS and CDR2 YYNGEE. Trimming took 4 bases from V and 4 from J, leaving 15 bases between them. The CDR3 length is 15 residues. This CDR3 reads CASSNRQYEGNTIYF. CDR3 nucleotides: TGTGCCAGCAGCAACAGACAGTACGAAGGAAACACCATATATTTT.

V and J are TRBV30 and TRBJ1-2; D unclear. The V end lost 2 bases, the J end lost 0 bases, and 10 bases lay between the germline ends. In germline, CDR1 is GTSNPN, CDR2 SVGIG (reference sequence). The CDR3 runs 14 residues. The CDR3 DNA reads TGTGCCTGGAGTAGGCTCACTACTAACTATGGCTACACCTTC. It specifies CAWSRLTTNYGYTF. Using reference TRBV30 and TRBJ1-2 for the parts outside the CDR3, the full variable domain is SQTIHQWPATLVQPVGSPLSLECTVEGTSNPNLYWYRQAAGRGLQLLFYSVGIGQISSEVPQNLSASRPQDRQFILSSKKLLLSDSGFYLCAWSRLTTNYGYTFGSGTRLTVV.

The chain is built from TRBV5-8 and TRBJ1-1; D is ambiguous. The V gene lost 4 bases and the J gene lost 1 base, with 17 bases spanning the gap. Germline V gene lookup returns CDR1 SGHTS and CDR2 YDEGEE. CDR3 length: 16 residues. The CDR3 nucleotides read TGTGCCAGCAGCGACCGGGTCATTCGAGGGAACACTGAAGCTTTCTTT. Protein product: CASSDRVIRGNTEAFF. Complete variable domain (other parts from reference TRBV5-8 and TRBJ1-1): EAGVTQSPTHLIKTRGQQATLRCSPISGHTSVYWYQQALGLGLQFLLWYDEGEERNRGNFPPRFSGRQFPNYSSELNVNALELEDSALYLCASSDRVIRGNTEAFFGQGTRLTVV.

This chain joins TRBV7-2 and TRBJ1-2; maybe TRBD1 (6 bases). The length of the CDR3 is 15 residues. Germline CDR1 is SGHTA and CDR2 is FQGNSA. V was shortened by 2 bases and J by 8 bases, with 18 bases between the two germline ends. The CDR3 DNA reads TGTGCCAGCAGCTTATATTCGGGAGGGGGGCGAGGCTACACCTTC. Translating gives CASSLYSGGGRGYTF. Full variable domain (outside the CDR3, taken from reference TRBV7-2 and TRBJ1-2): GAGVSQSPSNKVTEKGKDVELRCDPISGHTALYWYRQSLGQGLEFLIYFQGNSAPDKSGLPSDRFSAERTGGSVSTLTIQRTQQEDSAVYLCASSLYSGGGRGYTFGSGTRLTVV.

This clone was detected ten times or more. V gene TRBV11-2 combines with J gene TRBJ1-2, with 7 bases aligning to TRBD1. Per germline, CDR1 SGHAT and CDR2 FQNNGV. This CDR3 contains 17 residues. V trimming: 5 bases; J trimming: 4 bases; junction bases outside the gene matches: 16. CDR3 amino acids: CASSANLQGRLGYGYTF. The CDR3 DNA sequence: TGTGCCAGCAGCGCCAACCTACAGGGGCGGCTCGGCTATGGCTACACCTTC.

J is TRBJ1-1 and V is TRBV18, with 12 positions matching TRBD1. The CDR3 spans 18 residues. J was trimmed by 0 bases and V by 5 bases; bases with no gene match: 10. Germline CDR1 reads KGHSH; CDR2 reads LQKENI. The CDR3 loop is CASSNTGTGGFMNTEAFF. CDR3 bases: TGTGCCAGCTCAAACACCGGGACAGGGGGCTTCATGAACACTGAAGCTTTCTTT.

The rearrangement joins TRBV5-6 to TRBJ2-5, with D possibly being TRBD1 (5 bases). This CDR3 has 13 residues. The germline gives CDR1 SGHDT, CDR2 YYEEEE. With 2 bases removed from V and 3 bases from J, the gap between germline ends came to 8 bases. CDR3 sequence reads: CASSFGAEETQYF. The CDR3 region has the DNA TGTGCCAGCAGCTTTGGGGCGGAAGAGACCCAGTACTTC.

This chain uses TRBV19 with TRBJ1-5; 8 bases match TRBD1. Germline V gene sequence: CDR1 LNHDA, CDR2 SQIVND (reference sequence). The V segment lost 6 bases and the J segment 5 bases; nucleotides outside the gene matches: 9. This CDR3 contains 15 residues. The chain's CDR3 is CASRGQAALDQPQHF. The CDR3 DNA reads TGTGCCAGTAGGGGACAGGCCGCGCTCGATCAGCCCCAGCATTTT.

To note about this clone: The junction departs from the called germline gene at one end, perhaps through a read error. This rearrangement joins TRBV2 to TRBJ1-5; TRBD1 matches at 7 bases. CDR1 is SNHLY, CDR2 FYNNEI, per germline. This CDR3 has 15 residues. The CDR3 nucleotides read TGTGCCAGCGGTGAAGTAGGGGGCTACAGTCAGCCCCAGCATTTT. It yields the protein CASGEVGGYSQPQHF.

On this clone: The sample carries other DNA sequences with the same CDR3. The chain recombines TRBV19 with TRBJ2-7; TRBD1 aligns across 8 bases. V lost 4 bases to trimming and J lost 4 bases; unmatched junction nucleotides: 3. The CDR3 is 13 residues long. CDR1 and CDR2 (germline): LNHDA, SQIVND (reference sequence). In nucleotides, the CDR3 is TGTGCCAGTAGTAATCAGGGGGCATACGAGCAGTACTTC. It codes for CASSNQGAYEQYF.

The chain employs TRBV10-3 and TRBJ1-1, with 10 bases matching TRBD1. CDR3 length: 14 residues. V lost 2 bases to trimming and J lost 3 bases; unmatched junction nucleotides: 0. The germline CDR1 and CDR2 sequences are ENHRY and SYGVKD. This CDR3 is CAISEGQGDTEAFF. For the CDR3, the DNA is TGTGCCATCAGTGAGGGACAGGGGGACACTGAAGCTTTCTTT.

This chain connects TRBV7-2 to TRBJ2-7; 9 bases match TRBD2. The CDR3 is made up of 15 amino acids. Germline trimming cut 5 bases from V and 3 bases from J; bases unmatched to any gene: 8. Germline CDR1 reads SGHTA; CDR2 reads FQGNSA. The CDR3 coding sequence is TGTGCCAGCAGCCTCCTAGCGGGGACTAACTACGAGCAGTACTTC. As protein: CASSLLAGTNYEQYF.

The chain joins TRBV4-3 to TRBJ1-5, with a possible D match to TRBD1 (6 bases). Trimming took 5 bases from V and 5 from J, leaving 13 bases between them. Germline V CDR1 and CDR2: LGHNA, YSLEER. The CDR3 has 14 residues. The CDR3 is CASSYTGYYQPQHF. The CDR3 DNA follows: TGCGCCAGCAGCTATACAGGGTACTATCAGCCCCAGCATTTT.

The chain couples TRBV27 to TRBJ2-5; 11 nucleotides line up with TRBD2. The CDR3 is 18 residues long. Unmatched junction bases numbered 9, after V lost 0 bases and J lost 3 bases. The germline CDR1 and CDR2 sequences are MNHEY and SMNVEV (reference sequence). The CDR3 here is CASSLSHSTLAGEETQYF. CDR3 bases: TGTGCCAGCAGTTTATCTCACTCCACACTAGCGGGGGAAGAGACCCAGTACTTC.